This TCR beta chain was documented in a study of T-cell reconstitution after alpha-beta-depleted transplantation in children. Points from the study as a whole: Counts and diversity of T cells one year after transplant came mostly from newly produced T cells. Surviving thymic progenitors and recipient T cells were the source of high TCRbeta diversity at day 60 in some patients. Several hundred expanded graft clones reportedly supplied alpha-beta T cells about two months after transplant.

Unique molecular identifiers were built into the TCRbeta library. TCRdb ran MiXCR on the PCR reads and lists one entry per CDR3 protein. Of about 610,000 distinct CDR3 sequences in the sample, over 25% were seen once. This clonotype was detected a few times. Its specificity is not known. This TCR was recovered from a boy in the first two years of life with Wiskott-Aldrich syndrome, due to receive a stem cell transplant. Source: PBMCs, taken before TCRalphabeta/CD19-depleted stem cell transplant.

The CDR3 protein is CASSSLREFFYEQYF. The CDR3 DNA reads TGTGCCAGCAGTTCACTTCGGGAGTTTTTCTACGAGCAGTACTTC. The chain is built from TRBV27 and TRBJ2-7, with a tentative D call TRBD2 (6 bases). The V gene lost 4 bases and the J gene lost 3 bases, with 16 bases spanning the gap. Germline CDR1 and CDR2: MNHEY and SMNVEV (reference sequence). This CDR3 spans 15 amino acids.